Shown below are 26 T cell receptor beta chains from a single sample sequenced in a study of T cells in Graves' hyperthyroidism and ophthalmopathy (dated by TCRdb to about 2019). The library was made by multiplex PCR. Sequencing was carried out with an Illumina HiSeq 2000. Amplification of TCR beta CDR3 regions was carried out from RNA transcripts. The first round of RT-PCR for the TCR CDR3 was performed with the HTBI primer set and the Qiagen OneStep RT-PCR kit. TCRdb reprocessing: public reads trimmed at Q25 with fastp, clones called with MiXCR, in-frame beta chains kept. Merged by CDR3 protein, the rows form single entries marked with the most common genes and DNA. The table for this sample lists 600,000 to 900,000 distinct CDR3 sequences; over 15% of them were counted only once. The top ten constitute around 8.1% of the sample. The material sequenced was blood. These receptors all stem from a man between 18 and 35 years old with Graves' hyperthyroidism.

This clonotype has only a few counts. V is TRBV18 and J is TRBJ2-3, with D perhaps given as TRBD1 or TRBD2 (5 bases each). Per the germline V gene, CDR1 is KGHSH and CDR2 is LQKENI. V was shortened by 3 bases and J by 4 bases, with 17 bases between the two germline ends. The CDR3 totals 16 residues. The CDR3 nucleotides read TGTGCCAGCTCACCGGGGACCGAAGTGTTTCCAGATACGCAGTATTTT. Amino acid sequence: CASSPGTEVFPDTQYF.

This chain uses TRBV27 with TRBJ2-1, with TRBD2 matching over 13 bases. Looked up from germline, CDR1 is MNHEY and CDR2 is SMNVEV (reference sequence). J gave up 9 bases and V 3 bases, and 5 bases lay outside the gene matches. This CDR3 comprises 15 residues. The CDR3 protein is CASSFPGLAGVEQFF. Here the CDR3 DNA reads TGTGCCAGCAGTTTTCCCGGACTAGCGGGAGTTGAGCAGTTCTTC.

This clonotype showed up just a few times. V is TRBV14 and J is TRBJ2-1; no firm D call. Per the germline V gene, CDR1 is SGHDN and CDR2 is FVKESK. V lost 5 bases and J 9 bases, leaving 11 bases between the germline ends. The CDR3 contains 12 residues. This chain's CDR3 is CASSEWAVEQFF. As DNA, the CDR3 is TGTGCCAGCAGCGAATGGGCAGTTGAGCAGTTCTTC.

Concerning this clonotype: This may arise from a read error, as a much more abundant clone is one base away. The chain combines TRBV10-1 with TRBJ2-7, with D possibly matching TRBD1 (6 bases). Germline V gene lookup returns CDR1 WNHNN and CDR2 SYGVQD (reference sequence). The ends were cut back, 6 bases at V and 5 bases at J, with 17 bases in the middle. The CDR3 contains 14 residues. The CDR3, as DNA: TGCGCCAGCAGCCCCGGGTCAGGGGTCCACGAGCAGTACTTC. It encodes CASSPGSGVHEQYF.

This clonotype was counted many times. The chain recombines TRBV7-3 with TRBJ2-3; 10 bases map to TRBD2. Per germline, CDR1 SGHTA and CDR2 FQGTGA. V lost 5 bases to trimming and J lost 0 bases; unmatched junction nucleotides: 8. This CDR3 comprises 17 residues. The CDR3 spells CASSASLAGESTDTQYF. DNA for the CDR3: TGTGCCAGCAGCGCCAGCCTAGCGGGAGAGAGCACAGATACGCAGTATTTT.

A few counts support this clonotype. An end of the junction does not agree with germline; a read error may underlie this. The chain combines TRBV28 with TRBJ2-7; 8 bases agree with TRBD1. The length of the CDR3 is 15 residues. Germline V lookup: CDR1 MDHEN, CDR2 SYDVKM. This CDR3 reads CACSFPRTGPYEQYF. DNA of the CDR3: TGTGCCTGCAGTTTTCCCCGGACAGGGCCCTACGAGCAGTACTTC.

The chain links TRBV28 to TRBJ2-1, with 7 nucleotides matching TRBD1. The V and J ends lost 3 bases and 7 bases, in that order; junction bases with no gene match: 3. This CDR3 spans 13 amino acids. Germline V gives CDR1 MDHEN, CDR2 SYDVKM. Written as DNA, the CDR3 is TGTGCCAGCAGTTTGGACAGGTCGAATGAGCAGTTCTTC. Residues: CASSLDRSNEQFF.

This clonotype was detected many times. This sequence joins TRBV6-1 and TRBJ2-1, with 9 bases identical to TRBD2. CDR1 is MNHNS, CDR2 SASEGT, per germline. V shed 1 base, J shed 5 bases, and the junction held 3 bases outside the gene matches. The CDR3 has 15 residues. The CDR3 here is CASSEGLAVNNEQFF. CDR3 DNA: TGTGCCAGCAGTGAAGGACTAGCGGTTAACAATGAGCAGTTCTTC.

On this clonotype itself: With a much larger clone just one base away, this may be a read error. This chain joins TRBV28 and TRBJ1-4; D is uncertain. The V gene's germline CDR1 is MDHEN and CDR2 SYDVKM. CDR3 length equals 14 residues. V was trimmed by 2 bases and J by 8 bases, leaving 12 bases between them. DNA for the CDR3: TGTGCCAGCAGTTTAGTCGAGGGTGGGGAAAAACTGTTTTTT. Protein product: CASSLVEGGEKLFF.

This chain joins TRBV5-1 and TRBJ2-2; 11 bases are a match to TRBD1. Germline V gene data show CDR1 as SGHRS and CDR2 as YFSETQ. The CDR3 contains 15 residues. The V segment lost 3 bases and the J segment 6 bases; nucleotides outside the gene matches: 4. The CDR3 coding sequence is TGCGCCAGCAGCTCATCGGGACAGGGGGCCGGGGAGCTGTTTTTT. The encoded protein is CASSSSGQGAGELFF.

The DNA for the CDR3 is TGTGCCAGCAGTCCCCCCAGGGCCAAAAACATTCAGTACTTC. Translation: CASSPPRAKNIQYF. This rearrangement joins TRBV28 to TRBJ2-4; D is ambiguous. V shed 5 bases and J shed 1 base, with 9 bases lying between them. The germline gives CDR1 MDHEN, CDR2 SYDVKM. CDR3 length equals 14 residues.

This clonotype was seen a handful of times. This chain links TRBV20-1 with TRBJ2-3, with D possibly TRBD2 on 7 matching bases. The CDR3 covers 16 residues. Trimming removed 6 bases at V and 5 bases at J, with 24 bases between. The V gene's germline CDR1 is DFQATT and CDR2 SNEGSKA (reference sequence). The CDR3 loop is CSAAEGGGERGDTQYF. The CDR3 DNA is TGCAGTGCCGCCGAAGGCGGGGGCGAGCGGGGAGATACGCAGTATTTT.

The rearrangement uses TRBV12-3 or TRBV12-4 and TRBJ2-3; D not certain. Trimming removed 3 bases from V and 5 bases from J, with 12 bases in between. This CDR3 comprises 14 residues. In nucleotides, the CDR3 is TGTGCCAGCAGTTTCGTATCGGATAAAGATACGCAGTATTTT. It codes for CASSFVSDKDTQYF.

This clonotype was seen many times. The rearrangement links TRBV27 to TRBJ2-5; 9 bases align to TRBD2. With 6 bases clipped from V and 7 bases from J, the junction kept 9 bases outside the gene matches. CDR1 MNHEY and CDR2 SMNVEV come from the germline V gene (reference sequence). The CDR3 spans 14 residues. CDR3 sequence reads: CASRAGGFEGTQYF. CDR3 in DNA: TGTGCCAGCAGAGCGGGGGGATTTGAAGGGACCCAGTACTTC.

This clonotype was detected many times. The chain recombines TRBV2 with TRBJ2-3; 9 nucleotides match TRBD2. V lost 6 bases to trimming and J lost 3 bases; unmatched junction nucleotides: 13. The CDR3 consists of 17 residues. Germline assignment: CDR1 SNHLY and CDR2 FYNNEI. The CDR3 nucleotides read TGTGCCAGCAGAGAGAACTTAGCGGGAGTTCGTACAGATACGCAGTATTTT. Amino acids: CASRENLAGVRTDTQYF.

This clonotype was detected many times. The chain couples TRBV7-2 to TRBJ2-7, with D possibly being TRBD2 (6 bases). Germline lookup yields CDR1 SGHTA and CDR2 FQGNSA. Trimming cost V 10 bases and J 6 bases, with 19 bases left between them. The CDR3 is 13 residues long. CDR3 protein: CATLGGVPGEQYF. Written as DNA, the CDR3 is TGTGCCACCTTAGGAGGGGTTCCCGGCGAGCAGTACTTC.

This clonotype was counted at least ten times. This chain links TRBV18 with TRBJ1-2; TRBD1 aligns across 8 bases. The CDR3 length is 16 residues. Germline V lookup: CDR1 KGHSH, CDR2 LQKENI. Unmatched junction bases numbered 8, after V lost 1 base and J lost 4 bases. The CDR3 DNA follows: TGTGCCAGCTCACCACGGACAGGGCAAGGGGTCTATGGCTACACCTTC. Its protein is CASSPRTGQGVYGYTF.

This clonotype was observed many times. The chain combines TRBV2 with TRBJ1-6; D gene uncertain. Germline V gene data show CDR1 as SNHLY and CDR2 as FYNNEI. The CDR3 totals 16 residues. V was pared by 3 bases and J by 1 base, with 10 bases between. CDR3 sequence: CASSESAGSYNSPLHF. The DNA of the CDR3 is TGTGCCAGCAGTGAGTCCGCGGGATCCTATAATTCACCCCTCCACTTT.

This clonotype turned up a few times. A much larger clone lies a single base off, so this may be a read error. The CDR3 DNA is TGTGCCTGCCTCGCAGGGGGCAGTGGCTATGGCCACACCTTC. It translates to CACLAGGSGYGHTF. The chain uses TRBV30 and TRBJ1-2, with 8 bases identical to TRBD1. This CDR3 is 14 amino acids long. Germline-derived CDR1 and CDR2 are GTSNPN and SVGIG (reference sequence). The full variable domain, in which reference TRBV30 and TRBJ1-2 provide the parts outside the CDR3, is SQTIHQWPATLVQPVGSPLSLECTVEGTSNPNLYWYRQAAGRGLQLLFYSVGIGQISSEVPQNLSASRPQDRQFILSSKKLLLSDSGFYLCACLAGGSGYGHTFGSGTRLTVV.

This clonotype was observed at least ten times. The rearrangement joins TRBV7-9 to TRBJ2-7, with D possibly matching TRBD1 (6 bases). This CDR3 is built from 13 residues. V lost 5 bases to trimming and J lost 2 bases, with 10 bases between them. CDR1 and CDR2 (germline): SEHNR, FQNEAQ (reference sequence). The CDR3 loop reads CASSKDRPYEQYF. The CDR3 coding sequence is TGTGCCAGCAGCAAAGACAGGCCCTACGAGCAGTACTTC.

This clonotype was found many times. The chain has TRBV7-9 and TRBJ1-6; TRBD1 agrees at 8 bases. In germline, CDR1 is SEHNR, CDR2 FQNEAQ (reference sequence). This CDR3 comprises 15 residues. With 3 bases clipped from V and 8 bases from J, the junction kept 6 bases outside the gene matches. The CDR3 is CASSLNRGKDSPLHF. CDR3 DNA: TGTGCCAGCAGCTTGAACAGGGGGAAAGATTCACCCCTCCACTTT.

The sample holds many counts of this clonotype. V usage is TRBV27 and J usage is TRBJ2-1, with TRBD2 matching over 10 bases. The length of the CDR3 is 14 residues. The V gene's germline CDR1 is MNHEY and CDR2 SMNVEV (reference sequence). V dropped 5 bases and J dropped 6; count of bases not matched to a gene: 4. CDR3 in amino acids: CASSVGLAANEQFF. Here the CDR3 DNA reads TGTGCCAGCAGTGTAGGACTAGCGGCCAATGAGCAGTTCTTC.

This clonotype has ten or more counts. The chain is built from TRBV20-1 and TRBJ2-5; 7 nucleotides match TRBD1. The trim removed 5 bases at V and 0 bases at J, leaving 9 bases unmatched. This CDR3 is built from 15 residues. Germline CDR1 reads DFQATT; CDR2 reads SNEGSKA (reference sequence). The CDR3 coding sequence is TGCAGTGCTGACTCCTTGGGACAGAACCAAGAGACCCAGTACTTC. This encodes CSADSLGQNQETQYF.

This clonotype occurred many times. The V and J genes are TRBV28 and TRBJ1-1; D perhaps matches TRBD1 (5 bases). Looked up from germline, CDR1 is MDHEN and CDR2 is SYDVKM. V was cut by 5 bases and J by 0 bases, with 10 bases left in between. The CDR3 is 14 amino acids. The CDR3 bases are TGTGCCAGCAGTGCCCCAGGGCTGAACACTGAAGCTTTCTTT. This gives the protein CASSAPGLNTEAFF.

V is TRBV7-8 and J is TRBJ2-5; D may match TRBD1 or TRBD2 (5 bases each). Germline V gene sequence: CDR1 SGHVS, CDR2 FQNEAQ. This CDR3 region has 15 residues. Trimming stripped 2 bases from V and 3 bases from J, with 13 bases between. This chain's CDR3 is CASSLIPGPKETQYF. As DNA, the CDR3 is TGTGCCAGCAGCTTAATTCCGGGACCTAAAGAGACCCAGTACTTC.

CDR3 sequence (DNA): TGTGCCAGTACCCTTGGTGGGGTGAGCAATCAGCCCCAGCATTTT. Translated, it gives CASTLGGVSNQPQHF. The chain couples TRBV19 to TRBJ1-5; D not certain. Trimming stripped 7 bases from V and 1 base from J, with 14 bases between. Germline CDR1 reads LNHDA; CDR2 reads SQIVND (reference sequence). This CDR3 comprises 15 residues.